This TCR beta chain was retrieved from a study of shared T cell receptors in the human thymus. Assay used: immunoSEQ multiplex PCR; TCRdb lists only in-frame clones, some missing. The sample includes approximately 760,000 clones, 70% to 90% of them seen just once. The CDR3 is 15 amino acids. V lost 8 bases to trimming and J lost 1 base; unmatched junction nucleotides: 10. The germline gives CDR1 LNHNV, CDR2 YYDKDF (reference sequence). This sample was shared with a second study, whose subject was human thymus T cells. That source notes: The donors were infants in Finland with congenital heart defects, otherwise immunologically healthy. Corrective heart surgery yielded resections, and these provided the thymus tissue. It looked as if thymic and blood repertoires used V and J genes in a biased way. Thymic TCR repertoires of unrelated people reportedly overlapped highly.

Sequenced: thymocytes. This chain connects TRBV15 to TRBJ2-7, with TRBD1 matching 8 bases. The clonotype originates from a girl under three years old with a congenital heart defect. This CDR3 is CATGQGMGRSYEQYF. The CDR3 bases are TGTGCCACCGGACAGGGAATGGGACGTTCCTACGAGCAGTACTTC.